The entry below describes one TCR beta chain. This sample stems from a study of blood T cell repertoires in COVID-19. In the study overall: Samples came from the United States, Italy and Spain, spanning acute and convalescent COVID-19.

This CDR3 comprises 16 residues. Trimming shortened V by 0 bases and J by 4 bases, and 14 bases separated the two germline ends. The germline CDR1 and CDR2 sequences are SGHNT and YYREEE (reference sequence). The method was immunoSEQ multiplex PCR; TCRdb's version includes in-frame clones alone and lacks a portion of them. The sample lists 300,000 to 400,000 clones; roughly 84% were seen once. This TCR derives from a woman in her twenties or thirties who had recovered from COVID-19. The chain joins TRBV5-4 to TRBJ1-3; D possibly corresponds to TRBD1 (5 bases). Sequencing was performed on PBMCs or T cells enriched from blood (not recorded which). CDR3 in amino acids: CASSLGRAGRGNTIYF. CDR3 coding DNA: TGTGCCAGCAGCTTGGGCCGCGCAGGGCGAGGAAACACCATATATTTT.